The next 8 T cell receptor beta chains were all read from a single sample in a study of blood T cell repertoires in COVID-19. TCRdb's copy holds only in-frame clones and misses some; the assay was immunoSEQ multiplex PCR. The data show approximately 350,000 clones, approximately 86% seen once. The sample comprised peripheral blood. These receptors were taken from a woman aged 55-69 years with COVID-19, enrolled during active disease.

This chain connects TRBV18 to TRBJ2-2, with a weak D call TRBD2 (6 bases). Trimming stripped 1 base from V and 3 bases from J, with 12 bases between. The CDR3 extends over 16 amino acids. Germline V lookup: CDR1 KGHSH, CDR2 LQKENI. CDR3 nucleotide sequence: TGTGCCAGCTCACCACGGGCGGGGATCGACACCGGGGAGCTGTTTTTT. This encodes CASSPRAGIDTGELFF.

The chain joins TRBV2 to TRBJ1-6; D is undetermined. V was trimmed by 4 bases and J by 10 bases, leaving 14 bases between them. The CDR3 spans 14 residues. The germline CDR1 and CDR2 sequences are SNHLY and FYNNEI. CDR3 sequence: CASSVGWGGSPLHF. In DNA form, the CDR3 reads TGTGCCAGCAGTGTCGGTTGGGGAGGATCACCCCTCCACTTT.

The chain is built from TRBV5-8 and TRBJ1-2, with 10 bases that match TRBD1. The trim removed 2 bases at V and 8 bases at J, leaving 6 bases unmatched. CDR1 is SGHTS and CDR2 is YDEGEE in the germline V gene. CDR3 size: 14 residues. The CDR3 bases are TGTGCCAGCAGCTTTTGGACAGGGGGTTCAGGCTACACCTTC. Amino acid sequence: CASSFWTGGSGYTF.

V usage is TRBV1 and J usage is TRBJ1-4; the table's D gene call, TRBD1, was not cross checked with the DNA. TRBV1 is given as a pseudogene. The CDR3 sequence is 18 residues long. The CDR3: CTSRRPGTGDPKNEKLFF. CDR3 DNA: TGCACCAGCAGGCGCCCCGGGACAGGGGATCCAAAAAATGAAAAACTGTTTTTT.

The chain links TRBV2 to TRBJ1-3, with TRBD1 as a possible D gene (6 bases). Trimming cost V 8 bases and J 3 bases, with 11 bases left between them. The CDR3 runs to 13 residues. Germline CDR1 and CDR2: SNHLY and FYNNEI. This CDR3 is CASGRTDGNTIYF. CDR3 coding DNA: TGTGCCAGCGGAAGGACAGATGGAAACACCATATATTTT.

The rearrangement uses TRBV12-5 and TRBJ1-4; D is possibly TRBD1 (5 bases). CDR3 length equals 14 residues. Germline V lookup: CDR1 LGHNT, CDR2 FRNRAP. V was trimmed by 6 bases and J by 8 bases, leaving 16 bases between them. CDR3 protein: CASGLSGGREKLFF. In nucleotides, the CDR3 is TGTGCTAGTGGCCTGAGCGGGGGTAGAGAAAAACTGTTTTTT.

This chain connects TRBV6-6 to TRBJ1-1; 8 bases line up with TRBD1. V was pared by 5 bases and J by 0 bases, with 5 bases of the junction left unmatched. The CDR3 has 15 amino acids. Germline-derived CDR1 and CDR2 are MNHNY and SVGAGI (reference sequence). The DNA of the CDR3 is TGTGCCAGCAGTCACAGGGGGATCATGAACACTGAAGCTTTCTTT. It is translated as CASSHRGIMNTEAFF.

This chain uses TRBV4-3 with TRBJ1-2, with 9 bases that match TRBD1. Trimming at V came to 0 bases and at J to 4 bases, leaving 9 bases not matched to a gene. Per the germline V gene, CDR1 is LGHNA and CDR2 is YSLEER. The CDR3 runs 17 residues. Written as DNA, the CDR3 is TGCGCCAGCAGCCAAGATCCCGCGGGACAGGGCCTCTATGGCTACACCTTC. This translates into CASSQDPAGQGLYGYTF.